One sample yielded the 20 T cell receptor beta chains listed below, sequenced in a study of cytomegalovirus exposure and HLA in healthy donors. The PCR ran on 60 Vbeta and 13 Jbeta primers. Assay used: immunoSEQ multiplex PCR; TCRdb lists only in-frame clones, some missing. The data show fewer than 200,000 clones, roughly 80% seen once. The material sequenced was PBMCs. The receptors were sampled from a man in his fifties or sixties in good health and CMV-seronegative.

This rearrangement joins TRBV2 to TRBJ1-1; D gene unclear. The CDR3 covers 17 residues. V was cut by 2 bases and J by 2 bases, with 18 bases left in between. The V gene's germline CDR1 is SNHLY and CDR2 FYNNEI. CDR3 DNA sequence: TGTGCCAGCAGTGAAACATGGGTGGTGTTAGCAAACACTGAAGCTTTCTTT. Encoded protein: CASSETWVVLANTEAFF. Filled out from reference TRBV2 and TRBJ1-1, the complete variable domain reads EPEVTQTPSHQVTQMGQEVILRCVPISNHLYFYWYRQILGQKVEFLVSFYNNEISEKSEIFDDQFSVERPDGSNFTLKIRSTKLEDSAMYFCASSETWVVLANTEAFFGQGTRLTVV.

V gene TRBV5-1 combines with J gene TRBJ2-3; perhaps TRBD2 as D (5 bases). This CDR3 is 11 amino acids long. Trimming pared 6 bases from V and 5 bases from J, leaving 7 bases between. The germline CDR1 and CDR2 sequences are SGHRS and YFSETQ. This CDR3 is CASNEGDTQYF. The CDR3 coding sequence is TGCGCCAGCAATGAGGGAGATACGCAGTATTTT.

V gene TRBV2 combines with J gene TRBJ1-2; unclear D gene. The CDR3 covers 14 residues. V was shortened by 7 bases and J by 0 bases, with 12 bases between the two germline ends. CDR1 and CDR2 from the germline V gene are SNHLY and FYNNEI. The CDR3 DNA reads as TGTGCCAGCACGATTCGAGGTTCTAACTATGGCTACACCTTC. Translating gives CASTIRGSNYGYTF.

This clone was seen once. CDR3 nucleotide sequence: TGTGCCAGTAGTATTTCCGGTGCGAGCTCTGGAAACACCATATATTTT. This gives the protein CASSISGASSGNTIYF. J is TRBJ1-3 and V is TRBV19; no clear D. Germline values: CDR1 LNHDA, CDR2 SQIVND (reference sequence). The ends were cut back, 3 bases at V and 0 bases at J, with 12 bases in the middle. The CDR3 totals 16 residues.

The chain couples TRBV2 to TRBJ2-3, with 10 bases lining up with TRBD1. V lost 5 bases, J lost 5 bases, and 7 bases stayed unmatched. The CDR3 is 15 amino acids. Germline loops: CDR1 SNHLY, CDR2 FYNNEI. The CDR3 DNA is TGTGCCAGCAGTCCTGACAGGGGGCGGATAGATACGCAGTATTTT. It codes for CASSPDRGRIDTQYF.

This chain links TRBV30 with TRBJ1-3; D gene ambiguous. This CDR3 is built from 17 residues. V lost 0 bases and J lost 0, with 15 bases in between. Looked up from germline, CDR1 is GTSNPN and CDR2 is SVGIG (reference sequence). The CDR3 spells CAWSVQLTPSSGNTIYF. The CDR3 DNA sequence: TGTGCCTGGAGTGTACAGTTGACGCCAAGCTCTGGAAACACCATATATTTT. Based on the CDR3 plus reference TRBV30 and TRBJ1-3, the full variable domain is SQTIHQWPATLVQPVGSPLSLECTVEGTSNPNLYWYRQAAGRGLQLLFYSVGIGQISSEVPQNLSASRPQDRQFILSSKKLLLSDSGFYLCAWSVQLTPSSGNTIYFGEGSWLTVV.

This clone has only one observation. The chain combines TRBV15 with TRBJ1-1; D unclear. Trimming shortened V by 0 bases and J by 8 bases, and 10 bases separated the two germline ends. Germline V gives CDR1 LNHNV, CDR2 YYDKDF (reference sequence). The CDR3 is 13 residues long. DNA of the CDR3: TGTGCCACCAGCAGAGATCGAGGTAGAGAAGCTTTCTTT. This translates into CATSRDRGREAFF.

The chain combines TRBV7-2 with TRBJ2-7; D is unresolved. The ends were cut back, 8 bases at V and 2 bases at J, with 13 bases in the middle. Germline assignment: CDR1 SGHTA and CDR2 FQGNSA. There are 13 residues in the CDR3. DNA of the CDR3: TGTGCCAGCGGTAACCTAGGAACCTACGAGCAGTACTTC. Its protein is CASGNLGTYEQYF.

The V gene is TRBV7-2, the J gene TRBJ2-3; 8 bases agree with TRBD2. Germline CDR1 and CDR2: SGHTA and FQGNSA. Unmatched junction bases numbered 4, after V lost 4 bases and J lost 1 base. CDR3 size: 15 residues. The CDR3 sequence is CASSSTGLGTDTQYF. The CDR3 coding sequence is TGTGCCAGCAGCTCGACGGGACTAGGCACAGATACGCAGTATTTT.

This clone was detected only once. The chain's CDR3 is CASSSLFRRTEEHNEKLFF. The CDR3 bases are TGTGCCAGCAGCTCTTTATTTCGTCGGACAGAGGAACATAATGAAAAACTGTTTTTT. V usage is TRBV5-6 and J usage is TRBJ1-4; D may be TRBD1 (6 bases). Germline loops: CDR1 SGHDT, CDR2 YYEEEE. The CDR3 loop spans 19 amino acids. V lost 3 bases and J lost 4, with 25 bases in between.

V is TRBV28 and J is TRBJ2-7, with 11 nucleotides matching TRBD2. CDR3 size: 16 residues. Germline V lookup: CDR1 MDHEN, CDR2 SYDVKM. V was clipped by 11 bases and J by 0 bases; unmatched bases: 12. The CDR3 region is CAPGGSGGDPSYEQYF. CDR3 sequence (DNA): TGTGCCCCCGGGGGTAGCGGGGGGGACCCCTCCTACGAGCAGTACTTC. The full variable domain, with the rest looked up from reference TRBV28 and TRBJ2-7, is DVKVTQSSRYLVKRTGEKVFLECVQDMDHENMFWYRQDPGLGLRLIYFSYDVKMKEKGDIPEGYSVSREKKERFSLILESASTNQTSMYLCAPGGSGGDPSYEQYFGPGTRLTVT.

This chain uses TRBV18 with TRBJ2-5; TRBD2 agrees at 11 bases. The CDR3 is made up of 18 amino acids. Trimming took 3 bases from V and 5 from J; bases not matched to a gene: 14. Germline lookup yields CDR1 KGHSH and CDR2 LQKENI. In nucleotides, the CDR3 is TGTGCCAGCTCACCGACGCTAGCGGGGGGTTCCTGGGTGGAGACCCAGTACTTC. Translated: CASSPTLAGGSWVETQYF.

This clone was seen only once. CDR3 region: CSVEGAGGNNEQFF. CDR3 coding DNA: TGCAGCGTTGAGGGGGCGGGGGGGAACAATGAGCAGTTCTTC. This rearrangement joins TRBV29-1 to TRBJ2-1; 9 bases line up with TRBD2. The CDR3 length is 14 residues. CDR1 SQVTM and CDR2 ANQGSEA come from the germline V gene. Trimming at V came to 3 bases and at J to 5 bases, leaving 5 bases not matched to a gene.

The chain is built from TRBV28 and TRBJ1-5, with D possibly matching TRBD1 (5 bases). With 5 bases removed from V and 7 bases from J, the gap between germline ends came to 24 bases. Germline CDR1 reads MDHEN; CDR2 reads SYDVKM. This CDR3 has 17 amino acids. CDR3: CASSLLAGGGTRQPQHF. CDR3 sequence (DNA): TGTGCCAGCAGTCTACTTGCGGGGGGGGGTACTAGACAGCCCCAGCATTTT.

The chain links TRBV7-2 to TRBJ2-3, with unresolved D. Germline CDR1 SGHTA, CDR2 FQGNSA. This CDR3 is 12 amino acids long. Trimming removed 4 bases from V and 5 bases from J, with 7 bases in between. The CDR3 loop reads CASSSTRDTQYF. The CDR3 DNA reads TGTGCCAGCAGCTCGACTCGAGATACGCAGTATTTT.

The V gene is TRBV28, the J gene TRBJ1-2; the D gene is possibly TRBD1 (6 bases). The CDR3 runs 13 residues. Trimming removed 9 bases at V and 8 bases at J, with 19 bases between. Germline CDR1 and CDR2: MDHEN and SYDVKM. The CDR3 sequence: CASRQASTRGYTF. The CDR3 bases are TGTGCCAGTCGACAGGCCTCTACGCGGGGCTACACCTTC.

This CDR3 reads CAWSRRDKETNPDTQYF. CDR3 nucleotide sequence: TGTGCCTGGAGTCGCCGGGACAAAGAAACAAACCCAGATACGCAGTATTTT. V usage is TRBV30 and J usage is TRBJ2-3; tentative D call: TRBD1 (6 bases). CDR3 length equals 17 residues. The ends were cut back, 2 bases at V and 4 bases at J, with 22 bases in the middle. Germline loops: CDR1 GTSNPN, CDR2 SVGIG (reference sequence).

The chain combines TRBV7-9 with TRBJ2-1; tentative D call: TRBD1 (6 bases). The germline gives CDR1 SEHNR, CDR2 FQNEAQ (reference sequence). This CDR3 region has 15 residues. Trimming removed 1 base from V and 12 bases from J, with 19 bases in between. CDR3: CASSLGRRDTEGQFF. The DNA for the CDR3 is TGTGCCAGCAGCTTAGGGCGCCGGGACACCGAAGGGCAGTTCTTC.

The chain employs TRBV7-2 and TRBJ2-5; D unresolved. Trimming stripped 2 bases from V and 0 bases from J, with 19 bases between. The CDR3 totals 18 residues. Germline values: CDR1 SGHTA, CDR2 FQGNSA. CDR3 sequence: CASSLKRGQRKYQETQYF. In nucleotides, the CDR3 is TGTGCCAGCAGCTTAAAGAGAGGCCAGAGAAAGTACCAAGAGACCCAGTACTTC.

This sequence joins TRBV6-6 and TRBJ1-5, with 7 bases fitting TRBD1. V trimming: 1 base; J trimming: 6 bases; junction bases outside the gene matches: 3. Germline-derived CDR1 and CDR2 are MNHNY and SVGAGI (reference sequence). CDR3 length: 14 amino acids. The CDR3 protein is CASSYLTGTQPQHF. The CDR3 DNA is TGTGCCAGCAGTTACTTGACAGGGACTCAGCCCCAGCATTTT.